This T cell receptor beta chain comes out of a study of T-cell reconstitution after alpha-beta-depleted transplantation in children. The germline V gene has CDR1 SGHVS and CDR2 FQNEAQ. The CDR3 covers 16 residues. The trim removed 4 bases at V and 3 bases at J, leaving 10 bases unmatched. Unique molecular identifiers were incorporated into the prepared TCRbeta library. TCRdb used MiXCR to reprocess the PCR reads, holding one entry per CDR3 protein. In the table there are some 490,000 distinct CDR3 sequences, roughly an eighth of which are singletons. The source material was PBMCs from the stem cell graft donor, sampled from the stem cell graft. The chain recombines TRBV7-8 with TRBJ1-2; 8 bases align to TRBD1. The receptor was isolated from a human donor who donated a stem cell graft to a child with combined immunodeficiency. In DNA form, the CDR3 reads TGTGCCAGCAGCTCTCCCGGACAGGGCTCCCACTATGGCTACACCTTC. This translates into CASSSPGQGSHYGYTF. Supplemented by reference TRBV7-8 and TRBJ1-2, the full variable domain reads GAGVSQSPRYKVAKRGQDVALRCDPISGHVSLFWYQQALGQGPEFLTYFQNEAQLDKSGLPSDRFFAERPEGSVSTLKIQRTQQEDSAVYLCASSSPGQGSHYGYTFGSGTRLTVV.